Included here is one TCR beta chain sequence, with context. Its antigen is unknown. The source of the sample is a study of OX40 agonist ivuxolimab in advanced cancers. Study summary: The patients received ivuxolimab by intravenous route every 2 weeks at 0.01 to 10 mg/kg. About 42% of patients had received prior checkpoint inhibitor therapy. Study outcomes and limitations: CD4+ and CD8+ blood T cells expanded clonally by week 6 at 0.1 to 3.0 mg/kg.

TCRdb's copy holds only in-frame clones and misses some; the assay was immunoSEQ multiplex PCR. The sample consists of around 94,000 clones, about 92% of them appearing once. The CDR3 has 16 residues. Germline CDR1 SQVTM, CDR2 ANQGSEA. The V end was cut by 1 base, the J end by 2 bases, with 17 bases between. The receptor's source is an adult with an advanced solid tumor such as melanoma, head and neck, liver or kidney cancer. The input for sequencing was CD4+ or CD8+ T cells sorted from blood, taken in a trial of the OX40 agonist ivuxolimab. The V and J genes are TRBV29-1 and TRBJ1-2, with unresolved D. The DNA for the CDR3 is TGCAGCGTTGAAGGGGTGGGCCTGACGGGCAACTATGGCTACACCTTC. This translates into CSVEGVGLTGNYGYTF.